This TCR beta chain emerged from a study of spatial heterogeneity in lung cancer. Ten or more counts support this clonotype. CDR3 length: 15 residues. Trimming took 1 base from V and 8 from J, leaving 14 bases between them. Germline V CDR1 and CDR2: SGHAT, FQNNGV. Each molecule of TCR cDNA was tagged with one unique molecular identifier. MiXCR, run by TCRdb on the 5' RACE reads, gives a single entry per CDR3 protein. The repertoire holds 13,000 or so distinct CDR3 sequences, with 3.5% to 4% as singletons. Time point reported: sample taken at primary tumor resection. Tumor, nontumor lung or frozen PBMC supplied whole RNA that was sequenced unsorted.

This receptor was obtained from a male donor with early-stage non-small cell lung cancer. The chain recombines TRBV11-2 with TRBJ1-4; no clear D. The material was PBMCs, obtained at surgery. The CDR3 nucleotides are TGTGCCAGCAGCTTAGCAGGCCCCCTGGGCGAAAAACTGTTTTTT. It encodes CASSLAGPLGEKLFF.